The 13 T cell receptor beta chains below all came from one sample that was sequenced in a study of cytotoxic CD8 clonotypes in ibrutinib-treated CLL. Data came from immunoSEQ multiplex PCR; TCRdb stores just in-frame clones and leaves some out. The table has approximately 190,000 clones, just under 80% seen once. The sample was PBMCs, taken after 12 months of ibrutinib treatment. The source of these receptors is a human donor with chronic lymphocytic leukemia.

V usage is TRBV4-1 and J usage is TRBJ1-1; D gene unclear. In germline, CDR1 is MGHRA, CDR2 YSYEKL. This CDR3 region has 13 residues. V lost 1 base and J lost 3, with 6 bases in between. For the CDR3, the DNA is TGCGCCAGCAGCCAAGCTGCGTACACTGAAGCTTTCTTT. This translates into CASSQAAYTEAFF.

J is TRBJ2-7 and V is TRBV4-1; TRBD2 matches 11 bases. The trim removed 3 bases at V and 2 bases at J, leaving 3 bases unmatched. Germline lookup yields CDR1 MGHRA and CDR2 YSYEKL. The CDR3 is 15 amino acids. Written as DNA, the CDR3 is TGCGCCAGCAGCCAGGGGACTAGCGGAGCCTACGAGCAGTACTTC. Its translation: CASSQGTSGAYEQYF.

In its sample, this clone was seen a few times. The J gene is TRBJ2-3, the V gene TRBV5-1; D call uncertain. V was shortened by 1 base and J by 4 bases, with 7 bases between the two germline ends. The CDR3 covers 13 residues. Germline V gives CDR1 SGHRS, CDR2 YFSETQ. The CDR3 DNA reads TGCGCCAGCAGCTTGTTCGGTTCAGATACGCAGTATTTT. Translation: CASSLFGSDTQYF.

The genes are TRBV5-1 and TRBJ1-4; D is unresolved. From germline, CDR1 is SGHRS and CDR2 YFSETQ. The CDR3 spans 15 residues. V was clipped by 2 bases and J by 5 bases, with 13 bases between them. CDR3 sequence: CASSFNPQLNEKLFF. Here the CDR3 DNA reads TGCGCCAGCAGCTTTAATCCTCAGCTGAATGAAAAACTGTTTTTT.

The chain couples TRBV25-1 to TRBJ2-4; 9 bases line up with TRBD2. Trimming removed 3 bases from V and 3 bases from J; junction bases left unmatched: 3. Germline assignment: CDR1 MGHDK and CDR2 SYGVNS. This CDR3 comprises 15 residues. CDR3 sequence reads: CASSDVRGGKNIQYF. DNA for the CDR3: TGTGCCAGCAGTGATGTGCGGGGGGGCAAAAACATTCAGTACTTC.

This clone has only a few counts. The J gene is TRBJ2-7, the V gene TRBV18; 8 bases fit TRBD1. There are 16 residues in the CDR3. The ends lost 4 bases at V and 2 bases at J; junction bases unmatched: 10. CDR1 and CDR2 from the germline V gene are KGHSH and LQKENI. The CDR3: CASSRATGGSTYEQYF. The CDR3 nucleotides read TGTGCCAGCTCACGAGCTACAGGGGGATCTACCTACGAGCAGTACTTC.

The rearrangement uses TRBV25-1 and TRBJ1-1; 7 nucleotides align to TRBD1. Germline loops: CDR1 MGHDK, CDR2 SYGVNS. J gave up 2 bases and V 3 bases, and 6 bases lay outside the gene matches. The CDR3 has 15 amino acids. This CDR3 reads CASSDTQGYNTEAFF. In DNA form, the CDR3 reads TGTGCCAGCAGTGACACACAGGGGTATAACACTGAAGCTTTCTTT.

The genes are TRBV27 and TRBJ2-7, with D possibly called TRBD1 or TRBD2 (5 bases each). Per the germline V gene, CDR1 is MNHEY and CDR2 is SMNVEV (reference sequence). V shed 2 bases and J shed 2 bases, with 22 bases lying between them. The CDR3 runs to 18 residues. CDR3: CASSLVGRGRDGPYEQYF. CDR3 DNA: TGTGCCAGCAGTTTAGTTGGCCGAGGCCGGGACGGACCCTACGAGCAGTACTTC.

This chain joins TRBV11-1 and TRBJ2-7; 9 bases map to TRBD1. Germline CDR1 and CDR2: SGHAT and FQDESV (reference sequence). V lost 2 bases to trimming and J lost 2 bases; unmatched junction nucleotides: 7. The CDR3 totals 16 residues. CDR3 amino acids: CASSLLGTGLTYEQYF. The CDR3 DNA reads TGTGCCAGCAGCTTATTAGGGACAGGGCTTACCTACGAGCAGTACTTC.

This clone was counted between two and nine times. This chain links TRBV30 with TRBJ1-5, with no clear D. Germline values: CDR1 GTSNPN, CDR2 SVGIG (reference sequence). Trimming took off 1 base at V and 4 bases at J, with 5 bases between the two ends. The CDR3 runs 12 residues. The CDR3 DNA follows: TGTGCCTGGAGTGGGACTAATCAGCCCCAGCATTTT. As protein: CAWSGTNQPQHF.

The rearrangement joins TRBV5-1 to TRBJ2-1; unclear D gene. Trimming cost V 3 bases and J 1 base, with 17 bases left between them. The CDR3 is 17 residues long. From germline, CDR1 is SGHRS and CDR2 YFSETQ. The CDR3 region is CASSSDRWGSSYNEQFF. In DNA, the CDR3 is TGCGCCAGCAGCTCCGATCGCTGGGGATCTTCCTACAATGAGCAGTTCTTC. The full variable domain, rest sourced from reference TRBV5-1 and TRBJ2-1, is KAGVTQTPRYLIKTRGQQVTLSCSPISGHRSVSWYQQTPGQGLQFLFEYFSETQRNKGNFPGRFSGRQFSNSRSEMNVSTLELGDSALYLCASSSDRWGSSYNEQFFGPGTRLTVL.

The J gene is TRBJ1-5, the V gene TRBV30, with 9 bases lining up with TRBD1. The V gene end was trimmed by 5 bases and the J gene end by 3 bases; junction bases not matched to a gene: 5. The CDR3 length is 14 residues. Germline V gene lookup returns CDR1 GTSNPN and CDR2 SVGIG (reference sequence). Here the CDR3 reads CAWGQGMNNQPQHF. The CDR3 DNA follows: TGTGCCTGGGGACAGGGGATGAACAATCAGCCCCAGCATTTT.

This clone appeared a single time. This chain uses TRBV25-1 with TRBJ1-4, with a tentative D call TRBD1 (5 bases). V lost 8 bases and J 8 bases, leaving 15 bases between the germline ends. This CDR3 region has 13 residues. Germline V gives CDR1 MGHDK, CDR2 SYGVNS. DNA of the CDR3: TGTGCCAGCGTGGGGCTCGGAGTAGAAAAACTGTTTTTT. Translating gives CASVGLGVEKLFF. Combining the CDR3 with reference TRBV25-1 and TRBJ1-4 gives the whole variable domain EADIYQTPRYLVIGTGKKITLECSQTMGHDKMYWYQQDPGMELHLIHYSYGVNSTEKGDLSSESTVSRIRTEHFPLTLESARPSHTSQYLCASVGLGVEKLFFGSGTQLSVL.